At least ten counts were recorded for the clone carrying this TCR beta chain. Its target is unknown. The CDR3 is 15 amino acids. The V segment lost 5 bases and the J segment 6 bases; nucleotides outside the gene matches: 7. Germline V gene data show CDR1 as SEHNR and CDR2 as FQNEAQ (reference sequence). The data originate from a study of T cell repertoires in cytomegalovirus infection. In the study overall: TCR beta signatures that were public indicated CMV infection and matching HLA type.

MiXCR, run by TCRdb on the reads, gives a single entry per CDR3 protein. Of around 180,000 distinct CDR3 sequences listed, approximately 19% are singletons. Regarding the study as a whole: Identification of carriers of CMV plus the relevant HLA was performed using cumulative public TCR beta family frequency. The ex vivo response showed dominance by HLA-C-restricted CMV-specific TCR beta clonotypes.

Specimen: PBMCs. The TCR sequence derives from a human donor in good health (CMV status not recorded). Some clones in this sample may be carry-over from other donors' samples. The chain has TRBV7-9 and TRBJ2-1; 10 nucleotides agree with TRBD2. The CDR3 bases are TGTGCCAGCAGCCCAGGACTAGCGGAGAGCAATGAGCAGTTCTTC. This codes for CASSPGLAESNEQFF.